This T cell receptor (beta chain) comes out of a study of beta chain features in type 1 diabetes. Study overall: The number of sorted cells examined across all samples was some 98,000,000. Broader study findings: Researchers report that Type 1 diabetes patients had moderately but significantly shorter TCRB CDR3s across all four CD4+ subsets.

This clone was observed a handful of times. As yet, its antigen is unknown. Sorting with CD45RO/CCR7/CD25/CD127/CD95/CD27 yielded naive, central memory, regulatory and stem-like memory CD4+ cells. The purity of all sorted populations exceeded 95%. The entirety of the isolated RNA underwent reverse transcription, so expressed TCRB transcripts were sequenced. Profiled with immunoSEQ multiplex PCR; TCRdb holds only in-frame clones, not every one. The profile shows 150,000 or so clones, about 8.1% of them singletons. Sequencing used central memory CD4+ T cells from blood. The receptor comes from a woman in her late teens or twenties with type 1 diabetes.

The CDR3 sequence is CASSAGTRSGLETQYF. The CDR3 DNA reads as TGCGCCAGCAGCGCCGGGACTAGATCCGGTTTGGAGACCCAGTACTTC. The gene calls are TRBV5-1 and TRBJ2-5, with 8 nucleotides matching TRBD2. CDR3 size: 16 residues. Germline-derived CDR1 and CDR2 are SGHRS and YFSETQ. J gave up 5 bases and V 4 bases, and 13 bases lay outside the gene matches.